This is a list of T cell receptor beta chains from one sample in a study of cytotoxic CD8 clonotypes in ibrutinib-treated CLL. Clones were sequenced by immunoSEQ multiplex PCR, and TCRdb holds only the in-frame ones, with some missing. Among 110,000 to 150,000 clones listed, around 76% were seen once. Sequenced material: PBMCs, taken after 24 months of ibrutinib treatment. The receptors shown here come from a human donor with chronic lymphocytic leukemia. CDR3s include the opening cysteine and the closing phenylalanine or tryptophan. D genes are given only for firm matches. Size tells how often a clone was seen (once, few, many) or the class of an expanded clone, and some rows leave it out.

abundance	v_gene	j_gene	d_gene	CDR3nt	CDR3aa
many	TRBV14	TRBJ2-3	.	TGTGCCAGCAGCCCCCCTTGGGGGAGGGGGGCAGATACGCAGTATTTT	CASSPPWGRGADTQYF
.	TRBV14	TRBJ2-7	.	TGTGCCAGCAGCCAAGATATGTGGGCAGGCCGCTCCTACGAGCAGTACTTC	CASSQDMWAGRSYEQYF
.	TRBV19	TRBJ1-2	.	TGTGCCAGTAGCCCGGTATCGGCACACAACTATGGCTACACCTTC	CASSPVSAHNYGYTF
many	TRBV7-3	TRBJ2-3	.	TGTGCCAGCAGCCCCCGACCTACCCCGGGAGATACGCAGTATTTT	CASSPRPTPGDTQYF
.	TRBV2	TRBJ1-2	.	TGTGCCAGCAGTGAGGGGCATAAGGACACCTTC	CASSEGHKDTF
.	TRBV6-6	TRBJ2-7	TRBD2	TGTGCCAGCAGATGGGACTACCTCTACGAGCAGTACTTC	CASRWDYLYEQYF
.	TRBV7-2	TRBJ1-5	.	TGTGCCAGCAGCCTCCTGGGGACAAATAGCAATCAGCCCCAGCATTTT	CASSLLGTNSNQPQHF
.	TRBV19	TRBJ2-3	.	TGTGCCAGTAAAGCCATGACAGGATTCGAAATAGATACGCAGTATTTT	CASKAMTGFEIDTQYF
many	TRBV4-2	TRBJ1-1	.	TGTGCCAGCAGCCAAAGGGGGGGCGGCACTGAAGCTTTCTTT	CASSQRGGGTEAFF
.	TRBV5-1	TRBJ1-4	.	TGCGCCAGCAGCCCCGGGTTGTCTGGTAATGAAAAACTGTTTTTT	CASSPGLSGNEKLFF
.	TRBV7-6	TRBJ1-5	TRBD1	TGTGCCAGCAGCTTAGGGGTTTCGGGACAGACCCAGCATTTT	CASSLGVSGQTQHF
.	TRBV6-5	TRBJ2-7	TRBD1	TGTGCCAGCAGTGCCCGGACAGGCAACACCTACGAGCAGTACTTC	CASSARTGNTYEQYF
.	TRBV28	TRBJ1-6	.	TGTGCCAGCAGCCCCCCCGTCTGGGACGGTTCACCCCTCCACTTT	CASSPPVWDGSPLHF
.	TRBV7-3	TRBJ2-7	.	TGTGCCAGCAGCTTCCAGGGGCAGGAAGGCGAGCAGTACTTC	CASSFQGQEGEQYF
.	TRBV7-9	TRBJ2-3	.	TGTGCCAGCAGGGACCCAGGGGATACGCAGTATTTT	CASRDPGDTQYF
.	TRBV5-1	TRBJ2-3	.	TGCGCCAGCAGCTTGGGGGCCGGGGCGGGCACAGATACGCAGTATTTT	CASSLGAGAGTDTQYF
once	TRBV7-2	TRBJ2-5	TRBD2	TGTGCCAGCACCCACCCCGGGGGAGGGAAAGAGACCCAGTACTTC	CASTHPGGGKETQYF
once	TRBV14	TRBJ2-2	.	TGTGCCAGCAGCCCCAAACCGAGGGCCGGGGAGCTGTTTTTT	CASSPKPRAGELFF
.	TRBV7-3	TRBJ2-2	TRBD2	TGTGCCAGCAGCCCTAGCGGGAGAGGCGGGGAGCTGTTTTTT	CASSPSGRGGELFF
once	TRBV7-9	TRBJ2-1	.	TGTGCCAGCAGCTTAGTCCCGTGGGCTGTGGGCAATGAGCAGTTCTTC	CASSLVPWAVGNEQFF
few	TRBV27	TRBJ1-4	.	TGTGCCAGCAGTTTAAGGGGGGCAGCTGAAAAACTGTTTTTT	CASSLRGAAEKLFF
many	TRBV7-9	TRBJ1-2	TRBD1	TGTGCCAGCAGCTTAGGGGGACAGGGCTTTGGCTACACCTTC	CASSLGGQGFGYTF
.	TRBV5-1	TRBJ2-7	.	TGCGCCAGCAGTCCCAGGCCGGCGACAGCGGACGAGCAGTACTTC	CASSPRPATADEQYF
.	TRBV11-2	TRBJ2-5	.	TGTGCCAGCAGCGCGGGGACTCTCCAAGAGACCCAGTACTTC	CASSAGTLQETQYF
.	TRBV7-6	TRBJ1-1	TRBD1	TGTGCCAGCAGCGCAGGGGGGGCGGGCACTGAAGCTTTCTTT	CASSAGGAGTEAFF
.	TRBV27	TRBJ2-2	.	TGTGCCAGCAGTCGGACTTGGACGAACACCGGGGAGCTGTTTTTT	CASSRTWTNTGELFF
.	TRBV29-1	TRBJ2-3	.	TGCAGCGCCGGAGATCCGGGTGCTAGCACAGATACGCAGTATTTT	CSAGDPGASTDTQYF
.	TRBV7-6	TRBJ1-2	TRBD1	TGTGCCAGCAGCCCGGGACAGACTCCTAACTATGGCTACACCTTC	CASSPGQTPNYGYTF
.	TRBV15	TRBJ2-7	.	TGTGCCACCAGCAGAGATCCTTTCGCCGAGCAGTACTTC	CATSRDPFAEQYF
.	TRBV7-2	TRBJ2-3	.	TGTGCCAGCAGCTTGGGGGTAGCCCCAGATACGCAGTATTTT	CASSLGVAPDTQYF
.	TRBV23-1	TRBJ2-5	.	TGCGCCCATGAGGAGACCCAGTACTTC	CAHEETQYF
.	TRBV5-1	TRBJ2-3	.	TGCGCCAGCAGCTTGGTGCGTGGGGCAGATACGCAGTATTTT	CASSLVRGADTQYF
.	TRBV9	TRBJ2-5	TRBD2	TGTGCCAGCAGCGGTCTGACGGGGGGAACGGGGGAGACCCAGTACTTC	CASSGLTGGTGETQYF
.	TRBV5-1	TRBJ1-4	.	TGCGCCAGCAGCTTGGCCTCCGGGGCCTTCGAAAAACTGTTTTTT	CASSLASGAFEKLFF
.	TRBV7-3	TRBJ1-2	TRBD1	TGTGCCAGCAGCCCCCACGGACAGGGGGTTAGGAATGGCTACACCTTC	CASSPHGQGVRNGYTF
.	TRBV5-7	TRBJ2-7	.	TGTGCCAGCAGCTTCCCATACGAGCAGTACTTC	CASSFPYEQYF
.	TRBV18	TRBJ1-5	.	TGTGCCAGCTCACTCGCGACAGGCCCCGATCAGCCCCAGCATTTT	CASSLATGPDQPQHF
.	TRBV6-1	TRBJ2-1	TRBD2	TGTGCCAGCAGTGAATGGGGGACTAGCGTAGAGGAGCAGTTCTTC	CASSEWGTSVEEQFF
.	TRBV29-1	TRBJ1-1	.	TGCAGCGTGAGATCCCAGCCGACTGAAGCTTTCTTT	CSVRSQPTEAFF
.	TRBV19	TRBJ1-5	.	TGTGCCAGTAGGGCCCGGAGGGACGGCAATCAGCCCCAGCATTTT	CASRARRDGNQPQHF
.	TRBV25-1	TRBJ2-5	.	TGTGCCAGCAGTGAAGGGGGGGCAGTGGAGACCCAGTACTTC	CASSEGGAVETQYF
.	TRBV13	TRBJ2-3	TRBD2	TGTGCCAGCAGCTCACGGACTAGCGGGGGGGATACGCAGTATTTT	CASSSRTSGGDTQYF
.	TRBV6-5	TRBJ1-5	.	TGTGCCAGCAGTCCCTCAGGGTTTGGCAATCAGCCCCAGCATTTT	CASSPSGFGNQPQHF
few	TRBV9	TRBJ1-2	.	TGTGCCAGCAGCGACCCCGGACGGCCCCCCTATGGCTACACCTTC	CASSDPGRPPYGYTF
.	TRBV7-8	TRBJ2-2	.	TGTGCCAGCAGCCCCGTGGGTGGTTGGACCGGGGAGCTGTTTTTT	CASSPVGGWTGELFF
.	TRBV11-2	TRBJ2-1	TRBD2	TGTGCCAGCAGCTCGATTCTAGCGGGGGCCCTCAATGAGCAGTTCTTC	CASSSILAGALNEQFF
.	TRBV5-4	TRBJ2-2	.	TGTGCCAGCAGCCGGGACACCCCGAACACCGGGGAGCTGTTTTTT	CASSRDTPNTGELFF
.	TRBV6-6	TRBJ1-5	TRBD1	TGTGCCAGCAGGAGGGGACAGGAAAATCAGCCCCAGCATTTT	CASRRGQENQPQHF
.	TRBV4-2	TRBJ1-3	.	TGTGCCAGCAGGGCGTCAGGGACCTCTGGAAACACCATATATTTT	CASRASGTSGNTIYF
.	TRBV7-2	TRBJ2-1	.	TGTGCCAGCAGCTTTACAGGGAGCTCCTACAATGAGCAGTTCTTC	CASSFTGSSYNEQFF
.	TRBV13	TRBJ1-3	TRBD1	TGTGCCAGCAGCCCGGGACAGGGGGCAGGAAACACCATATATTTT	CASSPGQGAGNTIYF
.	TRBV4-2	TRBJ2-7	TRBD2	TGTGCCAGCAGCCAAGACGGAGGGCGACTAGCGGGAGGGGTTTACGAGCAGTACTTC	CASSQDGGRLAGGVYEQYF
.	TRBV4-2	TRBJ1-2	.	TGTGCCAGCAGCCAACAGCACTGGGGAAACTATGGCTACACCTTC	CASSQQHWGNYGYTF
.	TRBV15	TRBJ2-7	.	TGTGCCACCACCTACCGGGGGCTCTCCTACGAGCAGTACTTC	CATTYRGLSYEQYF
.	TRBV7-2	TRBJ1-4	.	TGTGCCAGCAGCCGCGGGCCCGCAACTAATGAAAAACTGTTTTTT	CASSRGPATNEKLFF
.	TRBV5-5	TRBJ2-7	TRBD2	TGCGCCAGCAGCCAAGGGACTAGCGGCTACGAGCAGTACTTC	CASSQGTSGYEQYF
.	TRBV7-2	TRBJ2-6	.	TGTGCCAGCAGCCCCCAGGGCGGTTCTGGGGCCAACGTCCTGACTTTC	CASSPQGGSGANVLTF
.	TRBV27	TRBJ1-5	.	TGTGCCAGCAGTTTATCTGGGGGGGCGCGGGAGCCCCAGCATTTT	CASSLSGGAREPQHF
.	TRBV20-1	TRBJ1-1	TRBD1	TGCAGGGGGACAGGGGCTTTCTTT	CRGTGAFF